By share, the clone carrying this TCR beta chain ranks as medium-sized. As yet, its antigen is unknown. Since it is a stray read in a library aimed at alpha chains, this beta chain has a size that is not meaningful. The record originates from a study of spatial heterogeneity in lung cancer. Study-level results: For expanded intratumoral alpha and beta TCRs, counts tracked tumor mutation counts.

The length of the CDR3 is 14 residues. Germline V gene sequence: CDR1 MDHEN, CDR2 SYDVKM. Trimming took 5 bases from V and 1 from J, leaving 11 bases between them. TCRdb redid the calling of the 5' RACE reads with MiXCR, one entry per CDR3 protein. Of 7,000 to 8,000 distinct CDR3 sequences in the sample, under 8.5% were seen once. The time point: sample taken at primary tumor resection. The J gene is TRBJ2-5, the V gene TRBV28; D call uncertain. The source was lung tumor tissue, collected at surgery. The clonotype was recovered from a male donor with early-stage non-small cell lung cancer. The DNA for the CDR3 is TGTGCCAGCAGTCCACCAGTGTCCCAAGAGACCCAGTACTTC. It is translated as CASSPPVSQETQYF.